The 15 T cell receptor beta chains reported below all come from one sample, sequenced in a study of CD8+ T cells in alopecia areata. Extraction of RNA preceded its reverse transcription into cDNA, which served as the sequencing template. Generated by immunoSEQ multiplex PCR, the TCRdb table keeps only in-frame clones and is missing some. The table shows roughly 140,000 clones, with approximately 50% occurring only once. The sample here was CD4+ T cells sorted from blood, taken at week 0. These receptor sequences come from a human donor with alopecia areata.

In nucleotides, the CDR3 is TGCAGCGTCTCCGGGGCTAGCGGCTCCTACGAGCAGTACTTC. Its protein is CSVSGASGSYEQYF. V is TRBV29-1 and J is TRBJ2-7; 7 nucleotides line up with TRBD2. CDR3 length: 14 residues. CDR1 SQVTM and CDR2 ANQGSEA come from the germline V gene. Germline trimming cut 6 bases from V and 0 bases from J; bases unmatched to any gene: 8.

This chain joins TRBV29-1 and TRBJ2-7, with 10 bases identical to TRBD1. The CDR3 consists of 15 residues. V lost 3 bases to trimming and J lost 1 base; unmatched junction nucleotides: 6. Germline CDR1 reads SQVTM; CDR2 reads ANQGSEA. CDR3: CSVDRRDRGSYEQYF. DNA for the CDR3: TGCAGCGTTGACCGAAGGGACAGGGGATCCTACGAGCAGTACTTC.

The chain combines TRBV15 with TRBJ2-5; D is possibly TRBD2 (5 bases). Trimming removed 4 bases from V and 4 bases from J, with 13 bases in between. This CDR3 has 14 residues. From germline, CDR1 is LNHNV and CDR2 YYDKDF (reference sequence). For the CDR3, the DNA is TGTGCCACCAGCAACCGGGCTCGGGGAGAGACCCAGTACTTC. Translating gives CATSNRARGETQYF. The variable domain in full, completed from reference TRBV15 and TRBJ2-5, reads DAMVIQNPRYQVTQFGKPVTLSCSQTLNHNVMYWYQQKSSQAPKLLFHYYDKDFNNEADTPDNFQSRRPNTSFCFLDIRSPGLGDTAMYLCATSNRARGETQYFGPGTRLLVL.

This clone was recorded only once. The chain recombines TRBV4-3 with TRBJ2-1, with 7 bases that match TRBD2. Trimming cost V 0 bases and J 2 bases; bases outside gene matches: 4. Germline values: CDR1 LGHNA, CDR2 YSLEER. This CDR3 region has 16 residues. The DNA of the CDR3 is TGCGCCAGCAGCCAAGAGAGCGGGACCCCCTACAATGAGCAGTTCTTC. Translated, it gives CASSQESGTPYNEQFF.

This clone was detected a few times. V usage is TRBV2 and J usage is TRBJ1-5, with D possibly matching TRBD1 (5 bases). The CDR3 is 14 amino acids. Per the germline V gene, CDR1 is SNHLY and CDR2 is FYNNEI. Trimming stripped 3 bases from V and 7 bases from J, with 13 bases between. CDR3 amino acids: CASSDRVVGQPQHF. In DNA form, the CDR3 reads TGTGCCAGCAGTGACAGGGTAGTAGGGCAGCCCCAGCATTTT.

The chain joins TRBV12-5 to TRBJ2-5; TRBD1 agrees at 7 bases. The CDR3 spans 13 residues. CDR1 is LGHNT, CDR2 FRNRAP, per germline. V was clipped by 6 bases and J by 9 bases; unmatched bases: 10. DNA of the CDR3: TGTGCTAGTGGATGGGACAGCCCTGGCGCCCAGTACTTC. This codes for CASGWDSPGAQYF. Looking up the rest from reference TRBV12-5 and TRBJ2-5 gives the full variable domain: DARVTQTPRHKVTEMGQEVTMRCQPILGHNTVFWYRQTMMQGLELLAYFRNRAPLDDSGMPKDRFSAEMPDATLATLKIQPSEPRDSAVYFCASGWDSPGAQYFGPGTRLLVL.

This clone was counted a few times. The chain joins TRBV29-1 to TRBJ2-3; TRBD1 or TRBD2 may be the D gene (5 bases each). V was pared by 5 bases and J by 6 bases, with 18 bases between. The CDR3 length is 14 residues. The germline CDR1 and CDR2 sequences are SQVTM and ANQGSEA. CDR3 protein: CSVLRDPNRDTQYF. In DNA form, the CDR3 reads TGCAGCGTTCTCCGGGACCCGAACCGGGATACGCAGTATTTT.

This clone came up a few times. CDR3 nucleotide sequence: TGTGCCAGCAGTTTAAGTGTTGTCGGCGGCAATCAGCCCCAGCATTTT. Translating gives CASSLSVVGGNQPQHF. The chain uses TRBV28 and TRBJ1-5; D is ambiguous. From germline, CDR1 is MDHEN and CDR2 SYDVKM. Trimming cost V 2 bases and J 2 bases, with 13 bases left between them. This CDR3 has 16 residues.

In its sample, this clone was seen a few times. V usage is TRBV29-1 and J usage is TRBJ2-1; tentative D call: TRBD2 (5 bases). The CDR3 is 15 residues long. V was cut by 2 bases and J by 9 bases, with 20 bases left in between. Looked up from germline, CDR1 is SQVTM and CDR2 is ANQGSEA. CDR3 bases: TGCAGCGTTGAAATCGGGCTAGCCCATTTGGGTGAGCAGTTCTTC. This translates into CSVEIGLAHLGEQFF.

The chain uses TRBV29-1 and TRBJ1-1, with D perhaps TRBD1 (6 bases). The V end lost 2 bases, the J end lost 5 bases, and 9 bases lay between the germline ends. The CDR3 has 12 residues. Germline loops: CDR1 SQVTM, CDR2 ANQGSEA. The CDR3 loop is CSVEPGVTEAFF. CDR3 sequence (DNA): TGCAGCGTTGAACCAGGGGTAACTGAAGCTTTCTTT.

This clone was found a few times. V usage is TRBV29-1 and J usage is TRBJ2-3; D call uncertain. The V and J ends lost 5 bases and 0 bases respectively, with 6 bases between them. CDR1 SQVTM and CDR2 ANQGSEA come from the germline V gene. The CDR3 totals 12 residues. The CDR3 DNA is TGCAGCGTTTTCACTAGCACAGATACGCAGTATTTT. This translates into CSVFTSTDTQYF.

J is TRBJ2-1 and V is TRBV18; 7 bases map to TRBD1. Germline CDR1 and CDR2: KGHSH and LQKENI. This CDR3 region has 13 residues. V trimming: 5 bases; J trimming: 7 bases; junction bases outside the gene matches: 5. CDR3 nucleotide sequence: TGTGCCAGCTCAGCTCAACAGGGGAATGAGCAGTTCTTC. Translated, it gives CASSAQQGNEQFF.

The chain joins TRBV7-8 to TRBJ2-5; D unresolved. Germline loops: CDR1 SGHVS, CDR2 FQNEAQ. V was clipped by 4 bases and J by 5 bases, with 11 bases between them. The CDR3 is 13 residues long. The CDR3 DNA is TGTGCCAGCAGCTACCTCCCCCGGGAGACCCAGTACTTC. Translation: CASSYLPRETQYF.

Judged by abundance, this clone is medium-sized. V and J are TRBV20-1 and TRBJ2-1; possibly TRBD2 for D (6 bases). Between the trimmed V and J ends, which lost 5 bases and 11 bases, there was a span of 13 bases. Germline values: CDR1 DFQATT, CDR2 SNEGSKA (reference sequence). There are 11 residues in the CDR3. The CDR3 region is CSAHAGTQQFF. CDR3 in DNA: TGCAGTGCTCACGCCGGGACTCAGCAGTTCTTC.

J is TRBJ2-5 and V is TRBV4-1, with D perhaps given as TRBD1 or TRBD2 (6 bases each). CDR1 and CDR2 (germline): MGHRA, YSYEKL. This CDR3 has 15 amino acids. V lost 1 base, J lost 5 bases, and 14 bases lay in between. Here the CDR3 DNA reads TGCGCCAGCAGCCAAGTACGGGGGCGAGGGGAGACCCAGTACTTC. It codes for CASSQVRGRGETQYF.